Described below is a single T cell receptor beta chain sequence and its context. Its target is not known. The ends were cut back, 5 bases at V and 1 base at J, with 12 bases in the middle. Germline V CDR1 and CDR2: SEHNR, FQNEAQ (reference sequence). The CDR3 has 15 amino acids. Uncontrolled infection, other autoimmune disease, pregnancy or lactation barred patients from enrollment. The data stem from a study of T cells in Graves' hyperthyroidism and ophthalmopathy. The study, taken as a whole, reports: Ophthalmopathy was model-predicted a median about 6 months pre-onset. Most expanded thyroid clonotypes above 0.001 recurred in blood. A model using 13 V-J features told ophthalmopathy apart from stable hyperthyroidism.

TCR beta CDR3 regions were amplified from RNA. Primed by the HTBI set, a first-round RT-PCR was run on the TCR CDR3. MiXCR, applied by TCRdb to the multiplex PCR reads, yields one record per CDR3 protein. The table has around 690,000 distinct CDR3 sequences, 15% to 20% seen once. The chain combines TRBV7-9 with TRBJ1-3; D perhaps matches TRBD1 (6 bases). The receptor was derived from a man between 45 and 60 years old with Graves' hyperthyroidism. The sequenced sample was blood. This chain's CDR3 is CASSPSGDSGNTIYF. The CDR3 region has the DNA TGTGCCAGCAGCCCCTCAGGGGATTCTGGAAACACCATATATTTT.